The 13 T cell receptor beta chains given below trace back to one sample, sequenced in a study of graft-versus-host responses after intestinal transplantation. Some clones are missing from TCRdb's copy, which holds only in-frame ones; the method was immunoSEQ multiplex PCR. The table has 60,000 or so clones, under 95% seen once. The sequenced sample was PBMCs, obtained around 120 days after intestinal transplantation. These receptors were obtained from a human patient who received an intestinal transplant, so some T cells may come from the graft donor.

V gene TRBV6-1 combines with J gene TRBJ2-1; no definite D call. Germline V gives CDR1 MNHNS, CDR2 SASEGT. CDR3 length: 14 amino acids. The V and J ends lost 7 bases and 2 bases respectively, with 12 bases between them. Here the CDR3 DNA reads TGTGCCAGCACTGCCCGAGACACCTACAATGAGCAGTTCTTC. Its protein is CASTARDTYNEQFF.

This clone came up once. The CDR3 DNA is TGCGCCAGCAGCCGAAACATAGGACGCTCTGGAAACACCATATATTTT. This sequence encodes CASSRNIGRSGNTIYF. The genes are TRBV4-1 and TRBJ1-3; D call uncertain. The germline gives CDR1 MGHRA, CDR2 YSYEKL. V lost 4 bases and J lost 0, with 13 bases in between. This CDR3 contains 16 residues.

The chain uses TRBV5-6 and TRBJ1-2; D unresolved. V lost 4 bases to trimming and J lost 4 bases, with 11 bases between them. This CDR3 is 13 amino acids long. Germline CDR1 reads SGHDT; CDR2 reads YYEEEE. The CDR3 bases are TGTGCCAGCAGCAGTGGGCAGTCCTATGGCTACACCTTC. This gives the protein CASSSGQSYGYTF.

The rearrangement joins TRBV5-5 to TRBJ2-7; D is possibly TRBD1 (6 bases). The CDR3 has 15 amino acids. V lost 1 base and J lost 3, with 14 bases in between. Germline V gene sequence: CDR1 SGHKS, CDR2 YYEKEE (reference sequence). The CDR3 is CASSLLDSKIYEQYF. CDR3 DNA: TGTGCCAGCAGCTTGTTGGACAGCAAGATCTACGAGCAGTACTTC.

This chain uses TRBV6-1 with TRBJ1-5; no firm D call. The CDR3 has 15 amino acids. The germline V and J ends were trimmed by 0 bases and 9 bases, with 15 bases remaining between them. Germline CDR1 MNHNS, CDR2 SASEGT. The CDR3 region has the DNA TGTGCCAGCAGTGAAGCCTCACAGTCCGGTGGGCCCCAGCATTTT. It yields the protein CASSEASQSGGPQHF.

The chain links TRBV2 to TRBJ2-5; 8 bases match TRBD1. The DNA end is a closer match to TRBJ2-7, so the J assignment may be wrong. Germline assignment: CDR1 SNHLY and CDR2 FYNNEI. The CDR3 has 15 amino acids. CDR3 sequence: CASRTGTGLPNEQYF. DNA for the CDR3: TGTGCCAGCAGGACCGGGACAGGACTTCCGAACGAGCAGTACTTC.

V is TRBV18 and J is TRBJ2-7; D is unresolved. Trimming shortened V by 3 bases and J by 2 bases, and 11 bases separated the two germline ends. There are 14 residues in the CDR3. The V gene's germline CDR1 is KGHSH and CDR2 LQKENI. CDR3 DNA: TGTGCCAGCTCACCTTCTCAGGTGGCCTACGAGCAGTACTTC. It specifies CASSPSQVAYEQYF.

The count of this clone is one. The chain recombines TRBV18 with TRBJ2-7, with D possibly TRBD1 on 5 matching bases. V lost 2 bases to trimming and J lost 0 bases, with 5 bases between them. The CDR3 is 13 amino acids. The germline CDR1 and CDR2 sequences are KGHSH and LQKENI. CDR3 sequence reads: CASSPTGSYEQYF. CDR3 nucleotides: TGTGCCAGCTCACCAACAGGCTCCTACGAGCAGTACTTC.

The rearrangement uses TRBV5-1 and TRBJ2-1; D is perhaps TRBD1 (5 bases). Trimming removed 1 base at V and 6 bases at J, with 8 bases between. Germline V gene lookup returns CDR1 SGHRS and CDR2 YFSETQ. This CDR3 has 13 amino acids. CDR3 nucleotide sequence: TGCGCCAGCAGCTTGTCAGGGTCCAATGAGCAGTTCTTC. As protein: CASSLSGSNEQFF.

The chain uses TRBV30 and TRBJ1-2; D not resolved. CDR1 and CDR2 from the germline V gene are GTSNPN and SVGIG (reference sequence). The CDR3 contains 12 residues. Between the trimmed V and J ends, which lost 1 base and 6 bases, there was a span of 9 bases. CDR3 residues: CAWSAWGDGYTF. The CDR3 nucleotides read TGTGCCTGGAGTGCCTGGGGTGATGGCTACACCTTC.

The DNA for the CDR3 is TGTGCCAGTAGTATAGTTGAAGGGGCACGAGAGACCCAGTACTTC. Translated: CASSIVEGARETQYF. This chain joins TRBV19 and TRBJ2-5; D possibly corresponds to TRBD1 (5 bases). Germline CDR1 and CDR2: LNHDA and SQIVND (reference sequence). CDR3 length: 15 amino acids. Deletions cut 1 base from V and 4 bases from J, with 13 bases between.

The chain carries TRBV27 and TRBJ2-5; 10 nucleotides align to TRBD1. There are 14 residues in the CDR3. From germline, CDR1 is MNHEY and CDR2 SMNVEV (reference sequence). After removal of 3 bases from V and 4 bases from J, the junction contained 2 bases not matched to a gene. Written as DNA, the CDR3 is TGTGCCAGCAGTTTGACAGGGGGCGGAGAGACCCAGTACTTC. As protein: CASSLTGGGETQYF.

The V gene is TRBV5-6, the J gene TRBJ2-1; TRBD1 matches at 7 bases. The CDR3 consists of 13 residues. Germline V gene data show CDR1 as SGHDT and CDR2 as YYEEEE. V was pared by 0 bases and J by 8 bases, with 2 bases of the junction left unmatched. CDR3 bases: TGTGCCAGCAGCTTGGACAGGGGCCATGAGCAGTTCTTC. As protein: CASSLDRGHEQFF.